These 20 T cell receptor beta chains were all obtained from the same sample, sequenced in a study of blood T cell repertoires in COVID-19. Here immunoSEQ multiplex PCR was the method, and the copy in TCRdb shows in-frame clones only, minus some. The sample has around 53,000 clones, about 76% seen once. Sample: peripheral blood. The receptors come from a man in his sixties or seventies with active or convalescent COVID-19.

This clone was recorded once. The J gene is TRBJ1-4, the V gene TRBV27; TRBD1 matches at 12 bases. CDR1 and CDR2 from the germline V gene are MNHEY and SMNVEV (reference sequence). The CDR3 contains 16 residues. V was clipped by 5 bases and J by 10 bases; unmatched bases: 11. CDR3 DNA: TGTGCCAGCAGTCGAGGGGACAGGGGGCAGTCTGTAAAACTGTTTTTT. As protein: CASSRGDRGQSVKLFF.

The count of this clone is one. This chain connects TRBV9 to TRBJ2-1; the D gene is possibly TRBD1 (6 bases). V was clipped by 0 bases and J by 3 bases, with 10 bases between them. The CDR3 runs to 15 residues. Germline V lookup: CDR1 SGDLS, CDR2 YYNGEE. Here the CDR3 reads CASSVEQGNYNEQFF. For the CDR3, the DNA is TGTGCCAGCAGCGTAGAACAGGGAAACTACAATGAGCAGTTCTTC.

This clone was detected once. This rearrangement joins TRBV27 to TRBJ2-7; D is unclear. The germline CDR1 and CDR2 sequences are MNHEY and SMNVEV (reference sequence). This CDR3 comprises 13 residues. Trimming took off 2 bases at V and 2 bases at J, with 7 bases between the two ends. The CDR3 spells CASSLGQTYEQYF. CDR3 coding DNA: TGTGCCAGCAGTTTAGGTCAGACCTACGAGCAGTACTTC.

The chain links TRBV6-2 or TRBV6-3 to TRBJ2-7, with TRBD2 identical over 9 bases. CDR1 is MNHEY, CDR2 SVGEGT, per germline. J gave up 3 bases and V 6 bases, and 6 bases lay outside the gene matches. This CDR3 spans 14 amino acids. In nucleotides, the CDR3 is TGTGCCAGCAGCATAGCGGGAGATCTCTACGAGCAGTACTTC. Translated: CASSIAGDLYEQYF.

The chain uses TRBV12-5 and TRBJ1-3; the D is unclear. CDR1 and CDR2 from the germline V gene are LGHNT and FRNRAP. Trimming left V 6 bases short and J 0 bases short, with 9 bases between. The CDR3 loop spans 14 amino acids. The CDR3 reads CASGPGDSGNTIYF. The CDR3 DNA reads TGTGCTAGTGGCCCAGGTGACTCTGGAAACACCATATATTTT. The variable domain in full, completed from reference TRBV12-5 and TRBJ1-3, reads DARVTQTPRHKVTEMGQEVTMRCQPILGHNTVFWYRQTMMQGLELLAYFRNRAPLDDSGMPKDRFSAEMPDATLATLKIQPSEPRDSAVYFCASGPGDSGNTIYFGEGSWLTVV.

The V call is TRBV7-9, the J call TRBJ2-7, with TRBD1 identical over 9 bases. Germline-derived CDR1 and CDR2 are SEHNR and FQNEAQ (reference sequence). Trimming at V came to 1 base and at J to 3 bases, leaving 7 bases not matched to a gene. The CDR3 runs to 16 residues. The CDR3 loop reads CASSLGGQGSRYEQYF. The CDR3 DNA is TGTGCCAGCAGCTTAGGGGGACAGGGATCCCGCTACGAGCAGTACTTC. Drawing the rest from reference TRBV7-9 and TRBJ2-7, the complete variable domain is DTGVSQNPRHKITKRGQNVTFRCDPISEHNRLYWYRQTLGQGPEFLTYFQNEAQLEKSRLLSDRFSAERPKGSFSTLEIQRTEQGDSAMYLCASSLGGQGSRYEQYFGPGTRLTVT.

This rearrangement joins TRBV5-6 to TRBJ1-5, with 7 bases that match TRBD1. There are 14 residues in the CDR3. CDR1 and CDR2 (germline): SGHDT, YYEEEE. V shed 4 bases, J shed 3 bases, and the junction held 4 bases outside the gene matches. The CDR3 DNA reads TGTGCCAGCAGCATGGGACAGCTCAATCAGCCCCAGCATTTT. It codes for CASSMGQLNQPQHF.

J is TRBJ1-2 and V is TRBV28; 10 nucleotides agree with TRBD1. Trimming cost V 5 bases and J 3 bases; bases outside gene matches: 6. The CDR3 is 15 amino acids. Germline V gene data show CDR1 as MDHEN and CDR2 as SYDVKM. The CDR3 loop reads CASSTGTGAYYGYTF. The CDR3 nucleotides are TGTGCCAGCAGTACCGGGACAGGGGCTTACTATGGCTACACCTTC.

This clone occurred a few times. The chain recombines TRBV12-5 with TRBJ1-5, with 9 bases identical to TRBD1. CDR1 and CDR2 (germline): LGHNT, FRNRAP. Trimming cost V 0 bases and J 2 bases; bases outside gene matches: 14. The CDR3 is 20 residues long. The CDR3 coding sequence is TGTGCTAGTGGTTTGGTACCTAATTACAGGGGGCTAGGAGGCAATCAGCCCCAGCATTTT. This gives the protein CASGLVPNYRGLGGNQPQHF.

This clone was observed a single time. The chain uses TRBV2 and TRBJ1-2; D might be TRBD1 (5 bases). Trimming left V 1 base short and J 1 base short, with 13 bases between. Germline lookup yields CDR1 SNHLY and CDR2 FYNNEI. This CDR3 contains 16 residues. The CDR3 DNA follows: TGTGCCAGCAGTGAAGGAAGGACAACCTTTAACTATGGCTACACCTTC. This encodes CASSEGRTTFNYGYTF.

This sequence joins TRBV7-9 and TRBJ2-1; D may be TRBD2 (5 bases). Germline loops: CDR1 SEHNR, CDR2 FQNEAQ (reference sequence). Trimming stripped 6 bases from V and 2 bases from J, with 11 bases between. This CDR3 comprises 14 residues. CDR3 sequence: CASSYDYAYNEQFF. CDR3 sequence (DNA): TGTGCCAGCAGTTACGACTACGCCTACAATGAGCAGTTCTTC.

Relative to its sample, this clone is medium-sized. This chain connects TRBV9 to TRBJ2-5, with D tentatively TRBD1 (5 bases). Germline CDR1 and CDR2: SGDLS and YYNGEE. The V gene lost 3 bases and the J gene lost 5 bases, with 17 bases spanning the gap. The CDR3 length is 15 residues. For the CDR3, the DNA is TGTGCCAGCAGCGACCGGGCCCAGGGTATCGAGACCCAGTACTTC. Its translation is CASSDRAQGIETQYF.

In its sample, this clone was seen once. The CDR3 bases are TGTGCCAGCAGGAGTGGACAGCGGTTAGACTACGAGCAGTACTTC. It yields the protein CASRSGQRLDYEQYF. V is TRBV6-6 and J is TRBJ2-7; possible D gene TRBD1, 6 bases. V was trimmed by 6 bases and J by 3 bases, leaving 18 bases between them. The CDR3 runs to 15 residues. The germline gives CDR1 MNHNY, CDR2 SVGAGI (reference sequence).

The CDR3 sequence is CASSQDSSYNSPLHF. The CDR3 DNA follows: TGTGCCAGCAGCCAAGACAGCTCCTATAATTCACCCCTCCACTTT. The chain uses TRBV14 and TRBJ1-6; D is ambiguous. The germline V gene encodes CDR1 SGHDN and CDR2 FVKESK. The V end was cut by 0 bases, the J end by 0 bases, with 3 bases between. The CDR3 is 15 residues long.

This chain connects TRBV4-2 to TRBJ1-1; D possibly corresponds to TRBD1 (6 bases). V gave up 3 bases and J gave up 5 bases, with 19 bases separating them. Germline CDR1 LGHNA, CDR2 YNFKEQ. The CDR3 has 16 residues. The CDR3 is CASSHPEQRGWTEAFF. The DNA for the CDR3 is TGTGCCAGCAGCCATCCCGAACAGAGGGGGTGGACTGAAGCTTTCTTT.

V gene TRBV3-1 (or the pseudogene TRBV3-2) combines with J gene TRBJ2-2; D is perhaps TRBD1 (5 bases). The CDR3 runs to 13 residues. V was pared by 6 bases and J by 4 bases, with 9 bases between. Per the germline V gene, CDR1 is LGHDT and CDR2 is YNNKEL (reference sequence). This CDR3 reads CASSRGSTGELFF. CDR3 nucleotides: TGTGCCAGCAGTAGGGGTTCCACCGGGGAGCTGTTTTTT.

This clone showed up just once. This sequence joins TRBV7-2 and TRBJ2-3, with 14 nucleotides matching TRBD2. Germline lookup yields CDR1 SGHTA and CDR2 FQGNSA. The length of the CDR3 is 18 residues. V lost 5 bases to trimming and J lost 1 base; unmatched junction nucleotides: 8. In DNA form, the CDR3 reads TGTGCCAGCAGCCCTCGGACTAGCGGGGGGTTTCGCACAGATACGCAGTATTTT. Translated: CASSPRTSGGFRTDTQYF.

The DNA for the CDR3 is TGTGCCAGCAGTCCCGGAGAGAGCCAGACCCAGTACTTC. It specifies CASSPGESQTQYF. The J gene is TRBJ2-5, the V gene TRBV27, with D uncertain. The CDR3 covers 13 residues. CDR1 is MNHEY and CDR2 is SMNVEV in the germline V gene (reference sequence). The germline V and J ends were trimmed by 5 bases and 6 bases, with 13 bases remaining between them.

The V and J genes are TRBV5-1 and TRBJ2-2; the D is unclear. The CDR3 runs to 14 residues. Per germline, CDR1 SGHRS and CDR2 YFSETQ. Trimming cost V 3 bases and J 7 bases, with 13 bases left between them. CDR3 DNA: TGCGCCAGCAGCTCGGTACCAGGCCTCGGGGAGCTGTTTTTT. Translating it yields CASSSVPGLGELFF.

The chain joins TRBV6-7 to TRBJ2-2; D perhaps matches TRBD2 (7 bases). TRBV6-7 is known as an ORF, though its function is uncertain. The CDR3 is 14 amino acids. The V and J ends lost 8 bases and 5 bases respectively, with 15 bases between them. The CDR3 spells CASFKGRGTGELFF. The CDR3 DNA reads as TGTGCCAGCTTTAAAGGGAGGGGGACCGGGGAGCTGTTTTTT.